This T cell receptor beta chain appears in the sequencing data of a study of blood T cell repertoires in COVID-19. Study details: There were acute and convalescent COVID-19 samples, and they came from the United States, Italy and Spain. PBMCs, B-cell-depleted T cells, or T cells provided the cDNA or gDNA that made up the material.

Trimming removed 0 bases from V and 4 bases from J; junction bases left unmatched: 3. The CDR3 consists of 15 residues. Germline CDR1 MNHEY, CDR2 SMNVEV (reference sequence). Study processing details: Reference gene primer amplification in the assay estimated nucleated cell counts. Sequenced by immunoSEQ multiplex PCR; TCRdb stores in-frame clones only, minus some. V and J calls and clone size are those listed in that table; D and trimming were worked out from the DNA. The sample holds 95,000 to 100,000 clones; approximately 92% are singletons and the top ten take less than 7.5%. Sequencing input: peripheral blood. This clonotype was obtained from a man between 45 and 60 years old with active COVID-19. This chain uses TRBV27 with TRBJ1-3; 7 nucleotides agree with TRBD1. CDR3 region: CASSLSRGLGNTIYF. The CDR3 DNA reads as TGTGCCAGCAGTTTATCGAGGGGGCTAGGAAACACCATATATTTT.